The next 7 T cell receptor beta chains were all read from a single sample in a study of beta chain features in type 1 diabetes. Sequenced material consisted of expressed TCRB transcripts (all of the isolated RNA was reverse transcribed). This table comes from immunoSEQ multiplex PCR, and its TCRdb copy is limited to in-frame clones, with some not included. The table lists 970,000 or so clones, around a sixth of them singletons, with 0.02% to 0.025% in the top ten. Source material: naive CD4+ T cells from blood. These receptor sequences come from a woman in her late teens or twenties in good health.

This clone was observed a handful of times. V is TRBV7-2 and J is TRBJ1-4, with D possibly matching TRBD1 (6 bases). Trimming stripped 5 bases from V and 0 bases from J, with 13 bases between. Germline CDR1 and CDR2: SGHTA and FQGNSA. The CDR3 has 16 residues. CDR3 residues: CASSIQQGPTNEKLFF. The DNA for the CDR3 is TGTGCCAGCAGCATCCAACAGGGCCCAACTAATGAAAAACTGTTTTTT.

The chain has TRBV2 and TRBJ2-4, with D unclear. The V gene lost 4 bases and the J gene lost 11 bases, with 9 bases spanning the gap. Germline loops: CDR1 SNHLY, CDR2 FYNNEI. This CDR3 has 11 amino acids. The CDR3 DNA follows: TGTGCCAGCAGTGCTTCTAACGTTCAGTACTTC. Its translation is CASSASNVQYF.

This chain uses TRBV18 with TRBJ2-1; TRBD2 matches 9 bases. This CDR3 is 16 amino acids long. Germline values: CDR1 KGHSH, CDR2 LQKENI. V lost 3 bases and J lost 6; bases outside the gene matches: 9. This chain's CDR3 is CASSPPETSGPNEQFF. The CDR3 coding sequence is TGTGCCAGCTCACCGCCTGAGACTAGCGGACCCAATGAGCAGTTCTTC.

A few counts support this clone. The chain employs TRBV6-5 and TRBJ2-1; 7 positions agree with TRBD2. Trimming removed 6 bases from V and 5 bases from J; junction bases left unmatched: 7. CDR3 length: 14 residues. The V gene's germline CDR1 is MNHEY and CDR2 SVGAGI. The CDR3 region is CASRTASGDNEQFF. Here the CDR3 DNA reads TGTGCCAGCAGAACTGCTAGCGGAGACAATGAGCAGTTCTTC.

This clone was detected a few times. This rearrangement joins TRBV7-9 to TRBJ1-4; D gene uncertain. V gave up 4 bases and J gave up 8 bases, with 8 bases separating them. CDR1 and CDR2 (germline): SEHNR, FQNEAQ (reference sequence). There are 12 residues in the CDR3. CDR3 sequence: CASSSVGEKLFF. As DNA, the CDR3 is TGTGCCAGCAGCTCAGTAGGCGAAAAACTGTTTTTT.

The gene calls are TRBV6-5 and TRBJ2-1, with 11 bases aligning to TRBD2. Germline V CDR1 and CDR2: MNHEY, SVGAGI. This CDR3 comprises 16 residues. V gave up 0 bases and J gave up 5 bases; unmatched junction bases: 3. The CDR3: CASSYSGTSGHNEQFF. The CDR3 bases are TGTGCCAGCAGTTACTCAGGGACTAGCGGACACAATGAGCAGTTCTTC.

This rearrangement joins TRBV7-9 to TRBJ1-5; no firm D call. The CDR3 covers 14 residues. V lost 4 bases and J 0 bases, leaving 7 bases between the germline ends. Germline CDR1 and CDR2: SEHNR and FQNEAQ (reference sequence). The DNA for the CDR3 is TGTGCCAGCAGCTCCTCAGATAGCAATCAGCCCCAGCATTTT. Protein sequence: CASSSSDSNQPQHF.